This T cell receptor (beta chain) was documented in a study of beta chain features in type 1 diabetes. Study-wide results and limits: High TCR expression in some cells could lead to their over-representation in cDNA sequencing. At VDJ recombination sites, type 1 diabetes patients had fewer insertions and more deleted nucleotides. Type 1 diabetes patients showed a moderate but significant shortening of TCRB CDR3s in all four CD4+ subsets.

What was sequenced were expressed TCRB transcripts, since all of the isolated RNA had been reverse transcribed. Using immunoSEQ multiplex PCR, the repertoire was profiled, and TCRdb retains in-frame clones only, with some absent. The profile covers 310,000 or so clones, with roughly 8.8% appearing a single time and roughly 0.99% taken by the ten largest. V gave up 7 bases and J gave up 4 bases, with 13 bases separating them. CDR3 length: 13 amino acids. Germline assignment: CDR1 MNHEY and CDR2 SMNVEV (reference sequence). For this clone: Its antigen is unidentified.

This TCR was sampled from a man aged 25-45 years with type 1 diabetes. The sample consisted of central memory CD4+ T cells from blood. This chain uses TRBV27 with TRBJ1-1; no clear D. CDR3 protein: CASTFSWGTEAFF. The CDR3, as DNA: TGTGCCAGCACCTTCAGTTGGGGCACTGAAGCTTTCTTT.